This TCR beta chain emerged from a study of beta chain features in type 1 diabetes. The CDR3 runs 15 residues. With 7 bases clipped from V and 3 bases from J, the junction kept 7 bases outside the gene matches. Germline V gene data show CDR1 as MNHEY and CDR2 as SVGAGI. The authors reverse transcribed all of the isolated RNA, so sequencing captured expressed TCRB transcripts. Assay: immunoSEQ multiplex PCR; the TCRdb copy retains only in-frame clones and omits some. The repertoire includes around 400,000 clones, roughly 16% of them detected once, and 0.019% sits in the top ten. The chain carries TRBV6-5 and TRBJ2-1; 9 bases align to TRBD2. The receptor was derived from a woman aged 18-30 years in good health. The sequenced sample was naive CD4+ T cells from blood. The CDR3 DNA sequence: TGTGCCAGCATAAGGGGACTAGCTATCTACAATGAGCAGTTCTTC. As protein: CASIRGLAIYNEQFF.